This entry lists 17 T cell receptor beta chains sequenced from one sample in a study of blood T cell repertoires in COVID-19. Repertoires were generated with immunoSEQ multiplex PCR, while TCRdb's copy carries only in-frame clones and drops some. The sample yields approximately 250,000 clones, 75% to 85% seen once. The sequencing sample was made of PBMCs or T cells enriched from blood (not recorded which). These receptors came from a woman aged 45-65 years with acute COVID-19.

The chain joins TRBV9 to TRBJ1-6; TRBD1 agrees at 7 bases. CDR3 length: 15 amino acids. V lost 2 bases, J lost 5 bases, and 4 bases stayed unmatched. Germline CDR1 SGDLS, CDR2 YYNGEE. The CDR3 DNA is TGTGCCAGCAGCGTGCAGGGGGGCGATAATTCACCCCTCCACTTT. Translation: CASSVQGGDNSPLHF.

This clone was picked up one time. The genes are TRBV25-1 and TRBJ1-6; 8 bases map to TRBD1. The junction had 13 bases not matched to a gene; V was cut back by 2 bases and J by 7 bases. Germline CDR1 reads MGHDK; CDR2 reads SYGVNS. The CDR3 runs 18 residues. CDR3 residues: CASSELTGTGLGNSPLHF. Here the CDR3 DNA reads TGTGCCAGCAGTGAACTTACCGGGACAGGTCTGGGCAATTCACCCCTCCACTTT.

This chain connects TRBV19 to TRBJ1-6, with D possibly TRBD1 on 6 matching bases. V lost 4 bases, J lost 11 bases, and 15 bases lay in between. Looked up from germline, CDR1 is LNHDA and CDR2 is SQIVND (reference sequence). This CDR3 is built from 14 residues. CDR3 sequence reads: CASSTSQGLPPLHF. The DNA of the CDR3 is TGTGCCAGTAGTACCTCCCAGGGGCTGCCACCCCTCCACTTT. The full variable domain, completed using reference TRBV19 and TRBJ1-6, is DGGITQSPKYLFRKEGQNVTLSCEQNLNHDAMYWYRQDPGQGLRLIYYSQIVNDFQKGDIAEGYSVSREKKESFPLTVTSAQKNPTAFYLCASSTSQGLPPLHFGNGTRLTVT.

The chain carries TRBV9 and TRBJ1-3; unclear D gene. The CDR3 has 15 amino acids. Germline CDR1 is SGDLS and CDR2 is YYNGEE. Trimming took 3 bases from V and 6 from J, leaving 16 bases between them. The CDR3 here is CASSGEVAAKNTIYF. CDR3 bases: TGTGCCAGCAGCGGGGAGGTGGCGGCAAAAAACACCATATATTTT. The whole variable domain, remainder taken from reference TRBV9 and TRBJ1-3, is DSGVTQTPKHLITATGQRVTLRCSPRSGDLSVYWYQQSLDQGLQFLIQYYNGEERAKGNILERFSAQQFPDLHSELNLSSLELGDSALYFCASSGEVAAKNTIYFGEGSWLTVV.

This chain joins TRBV10-1 and TRBJ1-6; maybe TRBD1 (6 bases). CDR1 and CDR2 from the germline V gene are WNHNN and SYGVQD (reference sequence). The germline V and J ends were trimmed by 3 bases and 7 bases, with 10 bases remaining between them. The CDR3 spans 14 residues. In DNA, the CDR3 is TGCGCCAGCAGTGAAGGGCAGGGGAATTCACCCCTCCACTTT. Its protein is CASSEGQGNSPLHF.

The V call is TRBV27, the J call TRBJ1-5; a possible D gene is TRBD1 (6 bases). CDR1 and CDR2 (germline): MNHEY, SMNVEV (reference sequence). Trimming left V 6 bases short and J 4 bases short, with 10 bases between. CDR3 length: 13 amino acids. The CDR3 spells CASSPQGNQPQHF. The CDR3 nucleotides read TGTGCCAGCAGCCCTCAGGGGAATCAGCCCCAGCATTTT.

The V gene is TRBV7-8, the J gene TRBJ1-4; the match to TRBD1 covers 7 bases. The length of the CDR3 is 15 residues. Germline CDR1 is SGHVS and CDR2 is FQNEAQ. V shed 5 bases, J shed 5 bases, and the junction held 8 bases outside the gene matches. The CDR3 coding sequence is TGTGCCAGCAGCCAACGGACAGGTACCAATGAAAAACTGTTTTTT. Its protein product is CASSQRTGTNEKLFF.

Only one count was recorded for this clone. This chain joins TRBV5-1 and TRBJ2-7, with TRBD1 as a possible D gene (6 bases). Trimming shortened V by 2 bases and J by 2 bases, and 14 bases separated the two germline ends. CDR1 and CDR2 from the germline V gene are SGHRS and YFSETQ. The CDR3 spans 15 residues. The CDR3 is CASSLTGTGPYEQYF. The CDR3 region has the DNA TGCGCCAGCAGCTTAACAGGGACGGGACCCTACGAGCAGTACTTC.

This clone was counted a single time. Here the CDR3 reads CASSLMDMSTEAFF. In DNA form, the CDR3 reads TGCGCCAGCAGCTTGATGGACATGTCGACTGAAGCTTTCTTT. V is TRBV5-1 and J is TRBJ1-1; tentative D call: TRBD1 (5 bases). Germline CDR1 reads SGHRS; CDR2 reads YFSETQ. The length of the CDR3 is 14 residues. The germline V and J ends were trimmed by 1 base and 5 bases, with 12 bases remaining between them.

The chain joins TRBV6-5 to TRBJ1-1, with 7 bases lining up with TRBD1. V was pared by 2 bases and J by 1 base, with 4 bases of the junction left unmatched. The CDR3 is 15 amino acids. Germline CDR1 MNHEY, CDR2 SVGAGI. CDR3 loop: CASSYAGQANTEAFF. The CDR3 coding sequence is TGTGCCAGCAGTTACGCCGGACAGGCGAACACTGAAGCTTTCTTT.

The chain carries TRBV2 and TRBJ1-5; 8 bases match TRBD1. Germline values: CDR1 SNHLY, CDR2 FYNNEI. The CDR3 is 14 residues long. J gave up 6 bases and V 6 bases, and 7 bases lay outside the gene matches. The chain's CDR3 is CASRGDRGGQPQHF. CDR3 in DNA: TGTGCCAGCAGGGGAGACAGGGGCGGTCAGCCCCAGCATTTT.

The chain has TRBV9 and TRBJ1-1; no definite D call. Trimming left V 4 bases short and J 4 bases short, with 17 bases between. Germline V lookup: CDR1 SGDLS, CDR2 YYNGEE. This CDR3 is 15 amino acids long. CDR3 DNA sequence: TGTGCCAGCAGCTTATATCCGGGAGGGAGCACTGAAGCTTTCTTT. Its translation: CASSLYPGGSTEAFF.

The chain combines TRBV19 with TRBJ1-2; 9 bases line up with TRBD1. This CDR3 spans 15 amino acids. Trimming at V came to 4 bases and at J to 2 bases, leaving 5 bases not matched to a gene. The V gene's germline CDR1 is LNHDA and CDR2 SQIVND (reference sequence). CDR3 protein: CASSTGTGPNYGYTF. The CDR3 coding sequence is TGTGCCAGTAGTACAGGGACAGGGCCCAACTATGGCTACACCTTC.

This chain links TRBV24-1 with TRBJ1-2, with a weak D call TRBD1 (5 bases). The CDR3 is made up of 13 amino acids. Germline V gene lookup returns CDR1 KGHDR and CDR2 SFDVKD. Trimming stripped 1 base from V and 8 bases from J, with 10 bases between. The CDR3 nucleotides are TGTGCCACCAGTGATTTCTTGGGGCGCGGCTACACCTTC. This sequence encodes CATSDFLGRGYTF.

The chain uses TRBV4-1 and TRBJ1-4, with D unresolved. The germline CDR1 and CDR2 sequences are MGHRA and YSYEKL. The V gene lost 0 bases and the J gene lost 6 bases, with 11 bases spanning the gap. The CDR3 contains 15 residues. CDR3 in amino acids: CASSQDPGLDEKLFF. CDR3 DNA: TGCGCCAGCAGCCAAGATCCCGGTCTAGATGAAAAACTGTTTTTT.

The rearrangement uses TRBV6-4 and TRBJ2-5; D is undetermined. The ends were cut back, 2 bases at V and 10 bases at J, with 8 bases in the middle. This CDR3 spans 11 amino acids. CDR1 is MRHNA and CDR2 is SNTAGT in the germline V gene. CDR3 in amino acids: CASSDPPGQYF. In DNA form, the CDR3 reads TGTGCCAGCAGTGACCCTCCGGGCCAGTACTTC.

The J gene is TRBJ1-2, the V gene TRBV29-1; 10 bases are a match to TRBD1. This CDR3 has 15 amino acids. J lost 8 bases, V lost 5 bases, and 14 bases had no gene match. The germline CDR1 and CDR2 sequences are SQVTM and ANQGSEA. This chain's CDR3 is CSVKISGQGNEGYTF. The DNA for the CDR3 is TGCAGCGTTAAGATATCGGGACAGGGGAACGAAGGCTACACCTTC.